The rows below give T cell receptor beta chains drawn from one sample of a study of cytomegalovirus exposure and HLA in healthy donors. Here immunoSEQ multiplex PCR was the method, and the copy in TCRdb shows in-frame clones only, minus some. The ten most abundant clones cover 5.5% to 8% of a sample with about 110,000 clones. The specimen was PBMCs. Receptors were obtained from a middle-aged man in good health and CMV-seropositive. Each CDR3 is given with its conserved first and last residue. The D gene is left open where the match is weak.

V	length	D	J	DNA	CDR3
TRBV4-1	14	NA	TRBJ1-1	TGCGCCAGCAGCCAACCAACAGGTGGCACTGAAGCTTTCTTT	CASSQPTGGTEAFF
TRBV18	14	NA	TRBJ2-1	TGTGCCAGCTCACCACCTTTCCAGGCGAGTGAGCAGTTCTTC	CASSPPFQASEQFF
TRBV29-1	17	TRBD2	TRBJ2-3	TGCAGCGTAGGACTAGCGGGAGGCCTCGTAATCCCAGATACGCAGTATTTT	CSVGLAGGLVIPDTQYF
TRBV4-1	15	NA	TRBJ1-2	TGCGCCAGCAGCCAAGACGGCAGGGAAGCTCGGGGCTACACCTTC	CASSQDGREARGYTF
TRBV4-3	16	NA	TRBJ2-2	TGCGCCAGCAGCCAAGATTCTAGCTCGAACACCGGGGAGCTGTTTTTT	CASSQDSSSNTGELFF
TRBV10-2	15	TRBD1	TRBJ2-3	TGCGCCAGCAGTGAACAACAGGGGTCGGCAGATACGCAGTATTTT	CASSEQQGSADTQYF
TRBV5-5	14	NA	TRBJ1-1	TGTGCCAGCAGCTTGGCCGCCGAGGTGACTGAAGCTTTCTTT	CASSLAAEVTEAFF
TRBV6-1	15	NA	TRBJ1-5	TGTGCCATCTCGCCAGTACCTTTCCCCAATCAGCCCCAGCATTTT	CAISPVPFPNQPQHF
TRBV5-1	15	TRBD2	TRBJ2-2	TGCGCCAGCAGCCTGGGACTAGCGGACACCGGGGAGCTGTTTTTT	CASSLGLADTGELFF
TRBV5-6	15	NA	TRBJ1-3	TGTGCCAGCAGCCGCCTGGGGGCGCAAGGAAACACCATATATTTT	CASSRLGAQGNTIYF